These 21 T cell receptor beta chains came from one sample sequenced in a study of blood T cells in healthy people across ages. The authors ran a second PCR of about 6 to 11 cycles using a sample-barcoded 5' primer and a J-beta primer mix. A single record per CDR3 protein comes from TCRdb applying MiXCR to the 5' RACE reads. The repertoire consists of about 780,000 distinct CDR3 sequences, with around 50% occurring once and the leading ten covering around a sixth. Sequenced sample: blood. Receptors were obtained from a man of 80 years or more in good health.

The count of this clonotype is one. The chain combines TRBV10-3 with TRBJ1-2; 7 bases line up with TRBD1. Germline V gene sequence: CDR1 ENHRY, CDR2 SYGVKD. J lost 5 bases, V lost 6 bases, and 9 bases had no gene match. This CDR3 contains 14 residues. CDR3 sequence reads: CAIRGPGGLYGYTF. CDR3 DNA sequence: TGTGCCATCAGGGGTCCAGGGGGACTATATGGCTACACCTTC.

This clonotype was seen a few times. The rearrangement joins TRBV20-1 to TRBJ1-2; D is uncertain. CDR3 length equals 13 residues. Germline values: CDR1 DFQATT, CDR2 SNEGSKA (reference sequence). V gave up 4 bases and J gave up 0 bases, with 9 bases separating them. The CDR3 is CSAIRASNYGYTF. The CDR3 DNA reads TGCAGTGCTATTAGAGCCTCTAACTATGGCTACACCTTC.

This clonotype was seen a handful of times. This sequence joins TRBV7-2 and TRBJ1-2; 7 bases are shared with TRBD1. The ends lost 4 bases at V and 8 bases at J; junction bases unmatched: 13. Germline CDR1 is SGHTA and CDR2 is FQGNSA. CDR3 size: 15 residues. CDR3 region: CASSSPGRTGVGYTF. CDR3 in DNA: TGTGCCAGCAGCTCCCCGGGGAGGACAGGTGTAGGCTACACCTTC. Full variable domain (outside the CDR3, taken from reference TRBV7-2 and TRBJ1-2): GAGVSQSPSNKVTEKGKDVELRCDPISGHTALYWYRQSLGQGLEFLIYFQGNSAPDKSGLPSDRFSAERTGGSVSTLTIQRTQQEDSAVYLCASSSPGRTGVGYTFGSGTRLTVV.

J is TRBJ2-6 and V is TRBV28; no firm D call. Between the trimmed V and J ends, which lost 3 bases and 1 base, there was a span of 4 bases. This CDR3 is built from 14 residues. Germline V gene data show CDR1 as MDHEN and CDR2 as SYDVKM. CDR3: CASSFTSGANVLTF. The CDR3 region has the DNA TGTGCCAGCAGTTTCACTTCTGGGGCCAACGTCCTGACTTTC.

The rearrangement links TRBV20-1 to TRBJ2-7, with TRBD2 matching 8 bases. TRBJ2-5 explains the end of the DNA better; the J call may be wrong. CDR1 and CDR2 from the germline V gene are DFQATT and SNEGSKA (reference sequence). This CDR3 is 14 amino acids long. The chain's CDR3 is CSARDSGGIETQYF. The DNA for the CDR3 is TGCAGTGCTAGAGATTCGGGGGGGATTGAGACCCAGTACTTC.

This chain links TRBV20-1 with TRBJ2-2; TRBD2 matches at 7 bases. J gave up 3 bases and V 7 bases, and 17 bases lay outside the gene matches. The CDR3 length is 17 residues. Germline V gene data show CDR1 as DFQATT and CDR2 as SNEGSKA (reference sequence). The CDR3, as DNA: TGCAGTGTTGGGACTATGTCTCGGGGAGCGGACACCGGGGAGCTGTTTTTT. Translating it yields CSVGTMSRGADTGELFF.

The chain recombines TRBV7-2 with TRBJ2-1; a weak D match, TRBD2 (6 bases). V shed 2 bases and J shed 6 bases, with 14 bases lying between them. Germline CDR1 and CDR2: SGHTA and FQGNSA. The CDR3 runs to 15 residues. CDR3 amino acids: CASSLRDLSVNEQFF. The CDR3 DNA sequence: TGTGCCAGCAGCTTAAGGGACTTAAGCGTCAATGAGCAGTTCTTC.

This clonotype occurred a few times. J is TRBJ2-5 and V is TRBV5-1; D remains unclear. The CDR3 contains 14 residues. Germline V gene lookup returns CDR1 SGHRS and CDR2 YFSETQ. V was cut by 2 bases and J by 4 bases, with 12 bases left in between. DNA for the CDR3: TGCGCCAGCAGCTTCTCCCCTTCCGGAGAGACCCAGTACTTC. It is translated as CASSFSPSGETQYF. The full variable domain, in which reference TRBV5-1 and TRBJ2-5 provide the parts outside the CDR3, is KAGVTQTPRYLIKTRGQQVTLSCSPISGHRSVSWYQQTPGQGLQFLFEYFSETQRNKGNFPGRFSGRQFSNSRSEMNVSTLELGDSALYLCASSFSPSGETQYFGPGTRLLVL.

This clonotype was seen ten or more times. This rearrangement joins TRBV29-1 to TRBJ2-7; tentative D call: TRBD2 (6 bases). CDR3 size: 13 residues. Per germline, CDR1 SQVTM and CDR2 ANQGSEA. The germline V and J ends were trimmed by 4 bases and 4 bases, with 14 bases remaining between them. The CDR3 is CSVGSGSGYEQYF. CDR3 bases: TGCAGCGTTGGTTCGGGGAGCGGGTACGAGCAGTACTTC.

CDR3 in DNA: TGCAGTGCTACCAGATTGGGGAGGACCAGACAGGGTGAAGCTTTCTTT. This encodes CSATRLGRTRQGEAFF. The V call is TRBV20-1, the J call TRBJ1-1; 7 positions agree with TRBD1. J gave up 7 bases and V 4 bases, and 18 bases lay outside the gene matches. This CDR3 has 16 residues. CDR1 is DFQATT and CDR2 is SNEGSKA in the germline V gene (reference sequence).

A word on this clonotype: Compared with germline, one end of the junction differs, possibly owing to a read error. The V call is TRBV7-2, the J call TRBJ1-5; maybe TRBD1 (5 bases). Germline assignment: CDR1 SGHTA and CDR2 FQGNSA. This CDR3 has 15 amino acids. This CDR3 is CASSSQGISNQSQHF. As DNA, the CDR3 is TGTGCCAGCAGCTCCCAGGGAATAAGCAATCAGTCCCAGCATTTT.

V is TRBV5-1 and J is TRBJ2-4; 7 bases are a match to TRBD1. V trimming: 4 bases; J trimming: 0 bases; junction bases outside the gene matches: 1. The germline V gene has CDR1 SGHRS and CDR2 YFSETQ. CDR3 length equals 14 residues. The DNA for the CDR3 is TGCGCCAGCAGCGGGACAGTAGCCAAAAACATTCAGTACTTC. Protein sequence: CASSGTVAKNIQYF.

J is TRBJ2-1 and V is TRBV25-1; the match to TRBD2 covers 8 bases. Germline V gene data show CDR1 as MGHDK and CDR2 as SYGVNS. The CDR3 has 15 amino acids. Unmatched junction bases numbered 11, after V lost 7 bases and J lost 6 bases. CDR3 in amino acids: CASNPGSGITNEQFF. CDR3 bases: TGTGCCAGCAATCCGGGTAGCGGGATTACCAATGAGCAGTTCTTC.

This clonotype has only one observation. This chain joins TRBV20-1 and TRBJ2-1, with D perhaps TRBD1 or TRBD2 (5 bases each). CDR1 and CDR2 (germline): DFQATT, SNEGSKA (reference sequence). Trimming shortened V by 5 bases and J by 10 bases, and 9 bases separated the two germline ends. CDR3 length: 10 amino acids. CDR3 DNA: TGCAGTGCTCTCGGGACGGAGCAGTTCTTC. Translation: CSALGTEQFF.

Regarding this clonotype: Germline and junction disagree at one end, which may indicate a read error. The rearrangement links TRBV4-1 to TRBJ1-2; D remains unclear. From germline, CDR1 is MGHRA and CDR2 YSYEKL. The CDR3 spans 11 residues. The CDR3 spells CASSQGIGCTF. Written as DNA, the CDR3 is TGCGCCAGCAGCCAAGGGATCGGCTGCACCTTC.

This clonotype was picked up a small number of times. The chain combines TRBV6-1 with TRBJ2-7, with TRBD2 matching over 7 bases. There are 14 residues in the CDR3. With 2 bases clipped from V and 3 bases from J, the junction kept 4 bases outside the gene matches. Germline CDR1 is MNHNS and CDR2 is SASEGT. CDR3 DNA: TGTGCCAGCAGTGAAACACTAGCGCTCTACGAGCAGTACTTC. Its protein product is CASSETLALYEQYF.

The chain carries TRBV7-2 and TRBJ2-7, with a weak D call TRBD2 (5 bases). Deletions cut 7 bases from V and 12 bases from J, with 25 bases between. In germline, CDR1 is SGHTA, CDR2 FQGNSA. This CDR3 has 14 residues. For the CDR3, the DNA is TGTGCCAGCACCTCTGGGGTAACGGAGGAGACCCGGTACTTC. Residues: CASTSGVTEETRYF.

CDR3 loop: CASSQAQRAGGYNEQFF. The CDR3 DNA sequence: TGTGCCAGCAGCCAAGCTCAAAGGGCGGGAGGTTACAATGAGCAGTTCTTC. This chain joins TRBV3-1 and TRBJ2-1; 8 bases agree with TRBD2. The CDR3 covers 17 residues. The germline CDR1 and CDR2 sequences are LGHDT and YNNKEL (reference sequence). V lost 1 base, J lost 4 bases, and 9 bases stayed unmatched.

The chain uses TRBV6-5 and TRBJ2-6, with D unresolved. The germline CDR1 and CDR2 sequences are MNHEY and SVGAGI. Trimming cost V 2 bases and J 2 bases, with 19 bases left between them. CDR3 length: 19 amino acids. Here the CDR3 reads CASSYSALPQSAGANVLTF. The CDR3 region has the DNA TGTGCCAGCAGTTACAGCGCTCTGCCCCAAAGTGCTGGGGCCAACGTCCTGACTTTC.

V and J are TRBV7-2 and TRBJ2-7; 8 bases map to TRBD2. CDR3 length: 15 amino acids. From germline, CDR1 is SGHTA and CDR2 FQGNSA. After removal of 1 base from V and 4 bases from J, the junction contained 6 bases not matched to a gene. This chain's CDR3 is CASSLGASGFYEQYF. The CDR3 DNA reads TGTGCCAGCAGCTTAGGCGCTAGCGGGTTTTACGAGCAGTACTTC.

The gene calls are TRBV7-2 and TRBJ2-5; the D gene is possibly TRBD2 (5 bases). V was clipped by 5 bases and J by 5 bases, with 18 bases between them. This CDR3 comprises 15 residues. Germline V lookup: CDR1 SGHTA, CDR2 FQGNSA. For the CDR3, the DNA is TGTGCCAGCAGCACAATACTATCGGGCGGGGAGACCCAGTACTTC. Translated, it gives CASSTILSGGETQYF.